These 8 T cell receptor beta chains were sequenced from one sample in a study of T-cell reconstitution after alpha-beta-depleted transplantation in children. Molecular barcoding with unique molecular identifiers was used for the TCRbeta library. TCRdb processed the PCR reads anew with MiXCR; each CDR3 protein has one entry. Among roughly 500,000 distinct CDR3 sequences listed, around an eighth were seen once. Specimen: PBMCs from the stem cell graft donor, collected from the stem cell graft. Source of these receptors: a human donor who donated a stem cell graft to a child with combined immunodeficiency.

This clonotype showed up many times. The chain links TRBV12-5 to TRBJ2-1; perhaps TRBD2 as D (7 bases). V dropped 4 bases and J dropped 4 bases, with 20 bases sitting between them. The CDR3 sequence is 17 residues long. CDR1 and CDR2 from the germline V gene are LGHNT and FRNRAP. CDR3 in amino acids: CASGSTGRGPKYNEQFF. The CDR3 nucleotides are TGTGCTAGTGGTTCCACAGGGCGGGGGCCAAAGTACAATGAGCAGTTCTTC.

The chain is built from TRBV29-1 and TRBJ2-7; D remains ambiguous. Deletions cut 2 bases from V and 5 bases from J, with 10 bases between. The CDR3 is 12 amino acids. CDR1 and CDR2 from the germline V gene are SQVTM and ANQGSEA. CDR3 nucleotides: TGCAGCGTTGAATTCGCCGGACACGAGCAGTACTTC. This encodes CSVEFAGHEQYF.

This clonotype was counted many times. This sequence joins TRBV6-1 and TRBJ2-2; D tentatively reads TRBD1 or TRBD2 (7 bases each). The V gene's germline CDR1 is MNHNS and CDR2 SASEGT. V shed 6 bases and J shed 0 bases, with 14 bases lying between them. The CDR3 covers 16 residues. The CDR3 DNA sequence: TGTGCCAGCAGAAAGCGGGACAGTTCGAACACCGGGGAGCTGTTTTTT. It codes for CASRKRDSSNTGELFF.

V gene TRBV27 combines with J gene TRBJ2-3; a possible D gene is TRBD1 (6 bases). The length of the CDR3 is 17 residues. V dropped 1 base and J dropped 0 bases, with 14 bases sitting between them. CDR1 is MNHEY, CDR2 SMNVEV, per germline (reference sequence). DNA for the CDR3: TGTGCCAGCAGTTTATTCTCCCGGACAGATAGCACAGATACGCAGTATTTT. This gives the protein CASSLFSRTDSTDTQYF.

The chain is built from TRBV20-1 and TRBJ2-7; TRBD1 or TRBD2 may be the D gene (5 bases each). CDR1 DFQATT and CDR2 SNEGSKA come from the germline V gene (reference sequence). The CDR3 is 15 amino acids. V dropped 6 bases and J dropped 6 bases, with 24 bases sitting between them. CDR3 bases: TGCAGTGCGGGACCGTATACAGGTCCGATGGGCGAGCAGTACTTC. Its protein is CSAGPYTGPMGEQYF.

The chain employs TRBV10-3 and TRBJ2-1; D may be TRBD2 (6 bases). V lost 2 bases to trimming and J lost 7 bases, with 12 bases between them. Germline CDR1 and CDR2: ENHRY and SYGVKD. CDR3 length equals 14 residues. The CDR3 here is CAISEDGSGNEQFF. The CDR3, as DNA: TGTGCCATCAGTGAGGACGGGAGCGGAAATGAGCAGTTCTTC.

This CDR3 is CASGAGWGGYTF. The CDR3 DNA follows: TGTGCCAGCGGAGCAGGGTGGGGAGGCTACACCTTC. This chain links TRBV27 with TRBJ1-2; D might be TRBD1 (5 bases). The germline CDR1 and CDR2 sequences are MNHEY and SMNVEV (reference sequence). Trimming took off 8 bases at V and 8 bases at J, with 15 bases between the two ends. This CDR3 is 12 amino acids long.

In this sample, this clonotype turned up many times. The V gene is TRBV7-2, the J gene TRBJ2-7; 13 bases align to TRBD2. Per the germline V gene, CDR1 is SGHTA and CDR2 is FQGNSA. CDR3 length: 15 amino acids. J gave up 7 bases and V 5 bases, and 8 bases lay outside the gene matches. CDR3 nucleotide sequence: TGTGCCAGCAGCGTGAGACTAGCGGGGGGTTGGGAGCAGTACTTC. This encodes CASSVRLAGGWEQYF.